Following are 10 T cell receptor beta chains from one sample sequenced in a study of T cell clonotyping in hematopoietic cell transplantation. The protocol was immunoSEQ multiplex PCR, while the TCRdb copy is restricted to in-frame clones and leaves out a portion. Here the sample spans approximately 8,500 clones, roughly 76% being singletons. Sequencing used peripheral blood mononuclear cells, obtained 180 days after allogeneic stem cell transplant. These receptors all stem from a female patient aged 50-65 years who had an allogeneic stem cell transplant from an unrelated donor, so the T cells may come from the graft donor. Some clones in this sample may be carry-over from other donors' samples.

The J gene is TRBJ2-2, the V gene TRBV5-1; weak D call: TRBD2 (7 bases). There are 15 residues in the CDR3. CDR1 is SGHRS, CDR2 YFSETQ, per germline. Trimming left V 3 bases short and J 5 bases short, with 14 bases between. The CDR3 bases are TGCGCCAGCAGCTCCCCCGGGGGGCGAACCGGGGAGCTGTTTTTT. Amino acids: CASSSPGGRTGELFF. Based on the CDR3 plus reference TRBV5-1 and TRBJ2-2, the full variable domain is KAGVTQTPRYLIKTRGQQVTLSCSPISGHRSVSWYQQTPGQGLQFLFEYFSETQRNKGNFPGRFSGRQFSNSRSEMNVSTLELGDSALYLCASSSPGGRTGELFFGEGSRLTVL.

The rearrangement links TRBV4-1 to TRBJ1-5, with D possibly TRBD1 on 6 matching bases. CDR1 is MGHRA, CDR2 YSYEKL, per germline. The CDR3 contains 14 residues. Trimming took 1 base from V and 9 from J, leaving 13 bases between them. DNA for the CDR3: TGCGCCAGCAGCCAAGGAGGGGGACGTTTGCCCCAGCATTTT. Its translation: CASSQGGGRLPQHF.

J is TRBJ1-5 and V is TRBV4-3; no reliable D call. This CDR3 has 15 residues. Germline CDR1 is LGHNA and CDR2 is YSLEER. V was trimmed by 2 bases and J by 6 bases, leaving 14 bases between them. This CDR3 reads CASSQSISLRQPQHF. The CDR3 DNA sequence: TGCGCCAGCAGCCAATCGATCAGCCTACGTCAGCCCCAGCATTTT.

This clone was seen only a few times. V and J are TRBV27 and TRBJ1-2, with D perhaps TRBD1 (5 bases). The V end was cut by 5 bases, the J end by 8 bases, with 21 bases between. Looked up from germline, CDR1 is MNHEY and CDR2 is SMNVEV (reference sequence). The CDR3 is made up of 15 amino acids. For the CDR3, the DNA is TGTGCCAGCAGTCTAGGGGCAGGGCAATGGGGGGGCTACACCTTC. Protein: CASSLGAGQWGGYTF.

The V call is TRBV5-1, the J call TRBJ2-3, with 11 bases lining up with TRBD2. CDR1 SGHRS and CDR2 YFSETQ come from the germline V gene. J was trimmed by 0 bases and V by 0 bases; bases with no gene match: 12. This CDR3 has 20 amino acids. CDR3 amino acids: CASSLAGAGASGRSTDTQYF. In DNA, the CDR3 is TGCGCCAGCAGCTTGGCCGGGGCCGGGGCTAGCGGGAGGAGCACAGATACGCAGTATTTT.

This clone came up once. The chain couples TRBV9 to TRBJ2-7; D might be TRBD1 or TRBD2, each matching 6 bases. Looked up from germline, CDR1 is SGDLS and CDR2 is YYNGEE. The length of the CDR3 is 16 residues. Between the trimmed V and J ends, which lost 0 bases and 3 bases, there was a span of 16 bases. The CDR3 loop reads CASSVAGGPPYYEQYF. The CDR3, as DNA: TGTGCCAGCAGCGTAGCTGGGGGGCCCCCTTACTACGAGCAGTACTTC.

The J gene is TRBJ2-7, the V gene TRBV6-5; no clear D gene. The CDR3 loop spans 15 amino acids. Per germline, CDR1 MNHEY and CDR2 SVGAGI. The V end lost 3 bases, the J end lost 5 bases, and 17 bases lay between the germline ends. CDR3 protein: CASSYAESRGNEQYF. CDR3 coding DNA: TGTGCCAGCAGTTATGCGGAGAGTCGTGGGAACGAGCAGTACTTC.

The chain links TRBV2 to TRBJ1-5, with D possibly matching TRBD1 (5 bases). Per the germline V gene, CDR1 is SNHLY and CDR2 is FYNNEI. V was shortened by 2 bases and J by 0 bases, with 11 bases between the two germline ends. This CDR3 spans 16 amino acids. The CDR3 DNA reads TGTGCCAGCAGTGAACTGGGACCGTATAGCAATCAGCCCCAGCATTTT. Its protein is CASSELGPYSNQPQHF. The variable domain in full, completed from reference TRBV2 and TRBJ1-5, reads EPEVTQTPSHQVTQMGQEVILRCVPISNHLYFYWYRQILGQKVEFLVSFYNNEISEKSEIFDDQFSVERPDGSNFTLKIRSTKLEDSAMYFCASSELGPYSNQPQHFGDGTRLSIL.

This clone was recorded a few times. The chain employs TRBV4-1 and TRBJ1-5; 8 bases agree with TRBD1. Germline-derived CDR1 and CDR2 are MGHRA and YSYEKL. The CDR3 covers 14 residues. With V trimmed by 2 bases and J by 5 bases, 2 bases remained unmatched. The CDR3 sequence: CASSQQGADQPQHF. CDR3 bases: TGCGCCAGCAGCCAACAGGGGGCCGATCAGCCCCAGCATTTT.

This clone was seen a single time. This chain connects TRBV5-8 to TRBJ2-4; D ambiguous. Trimming removed 0 bases at V and 0 bases at J, with 7 bases between. Germline CDR1 reads SGHTS; CDR2 reads YDEGEE. This CDR3 spans 15 amino acids. CDR3 DNA: TGTGCCAGCAGCTTGGTCCATTTAGCCAAAAACATTCAGTACTTC. It encodes CASSLVHLAKNIQYF.